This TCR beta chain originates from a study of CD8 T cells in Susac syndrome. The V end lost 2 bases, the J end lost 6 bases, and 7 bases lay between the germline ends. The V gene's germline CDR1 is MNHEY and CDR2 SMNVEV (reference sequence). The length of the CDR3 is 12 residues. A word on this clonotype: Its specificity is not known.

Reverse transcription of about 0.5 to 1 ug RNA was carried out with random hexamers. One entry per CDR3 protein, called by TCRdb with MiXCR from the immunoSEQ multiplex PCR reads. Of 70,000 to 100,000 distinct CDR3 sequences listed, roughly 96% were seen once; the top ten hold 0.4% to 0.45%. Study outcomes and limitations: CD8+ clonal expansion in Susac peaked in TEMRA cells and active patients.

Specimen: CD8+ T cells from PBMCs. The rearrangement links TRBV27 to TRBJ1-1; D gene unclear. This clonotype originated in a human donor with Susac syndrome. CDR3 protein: CASSLAGSEAFF. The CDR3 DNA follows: TGTGCCAGCAGTTTAGCCGGATCTGAAGCTTTCTTT.